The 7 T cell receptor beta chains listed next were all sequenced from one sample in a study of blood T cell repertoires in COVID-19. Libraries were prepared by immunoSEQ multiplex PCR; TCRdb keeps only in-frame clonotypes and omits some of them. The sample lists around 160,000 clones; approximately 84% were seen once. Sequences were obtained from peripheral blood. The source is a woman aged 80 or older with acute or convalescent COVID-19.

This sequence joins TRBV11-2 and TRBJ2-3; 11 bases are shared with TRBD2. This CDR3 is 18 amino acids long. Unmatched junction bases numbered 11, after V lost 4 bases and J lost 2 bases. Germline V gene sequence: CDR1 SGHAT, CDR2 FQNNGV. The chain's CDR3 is CASSYVAGGPLYTDTQYF. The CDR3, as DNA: TGTGCCAGCAGCTACGTAGCGGGGGGGCCCCTCTACACAGATACGCAGTATTTT. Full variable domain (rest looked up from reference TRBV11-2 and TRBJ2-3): EAGVAQSPRYKIIEKRQSVAFWCNPISGHATLYWYQQILGQGPKLLIQFQNNGVVDDSQLPKDRFSAERLKGVDSTLKIQPAKLEDSAVYLCASSYVAGGPLYTDTQYFGPGTRLTVL.

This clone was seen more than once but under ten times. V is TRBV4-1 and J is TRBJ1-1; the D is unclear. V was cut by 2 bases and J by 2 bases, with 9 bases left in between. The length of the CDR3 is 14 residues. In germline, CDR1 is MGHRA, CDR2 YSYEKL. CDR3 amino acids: CASSQLTFNTEAFF. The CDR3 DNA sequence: TGCGCCAGCAGCCAACTTACATTTAACACTGAAGCTTTCTTT.

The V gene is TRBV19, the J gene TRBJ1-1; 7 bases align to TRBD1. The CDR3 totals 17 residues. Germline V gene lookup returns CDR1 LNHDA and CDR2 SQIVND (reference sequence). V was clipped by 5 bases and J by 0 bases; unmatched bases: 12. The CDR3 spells CASSPGTAPVVNTEAFF. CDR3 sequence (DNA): TGTGCCAGTAGTCCCGGGACAGCCCCTGTGGTGAACACTGAAGCTTTCTTT.

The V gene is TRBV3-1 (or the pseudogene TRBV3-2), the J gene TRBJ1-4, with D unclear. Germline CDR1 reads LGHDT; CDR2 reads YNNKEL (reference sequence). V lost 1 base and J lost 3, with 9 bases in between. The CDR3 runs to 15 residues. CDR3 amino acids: CASSQVRGPNEKLFF. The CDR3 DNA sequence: TGTGCCAGCAGCCAAGTGCGGGGTCCTAATGAAAAACTGTTTTTT.

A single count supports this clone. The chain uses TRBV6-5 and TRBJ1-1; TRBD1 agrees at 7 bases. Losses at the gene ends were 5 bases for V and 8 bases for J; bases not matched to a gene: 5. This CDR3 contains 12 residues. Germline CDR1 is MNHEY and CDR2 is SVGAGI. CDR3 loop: CASSTRQGEAFF. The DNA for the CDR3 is TGTGCCAGCAGTACTCGACAGGGCGAAGCTTTCTTT.

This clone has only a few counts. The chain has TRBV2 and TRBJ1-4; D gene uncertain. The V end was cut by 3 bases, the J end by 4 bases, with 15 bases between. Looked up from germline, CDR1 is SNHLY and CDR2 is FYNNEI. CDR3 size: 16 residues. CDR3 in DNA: TGTGCCAGCAGTGAGAGTCTTGGGCAGCTTAATGAAAAACTGTTTTTT. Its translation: CASSESLGQLNEKLFF. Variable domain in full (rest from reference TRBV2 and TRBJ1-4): EPEVTQTPSHQVTQMGQEVILRCVPISNHLYFYWYRQILGQKVEFLVSFYNNEISEKSEIFDDQFSVERPDGSNFTLKIRSTKLEDSAMYFCASSESLGQLNEKLFFGSGTQLSVL.

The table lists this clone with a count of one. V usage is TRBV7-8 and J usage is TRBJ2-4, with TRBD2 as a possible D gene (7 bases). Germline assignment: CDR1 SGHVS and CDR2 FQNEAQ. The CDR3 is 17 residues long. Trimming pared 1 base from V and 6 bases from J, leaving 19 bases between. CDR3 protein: CASSLESGGRSRNIQYF. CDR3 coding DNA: TGTGCCAGCAGCTTAGAGTCGGGGGGCCGATCAAGAAACATTCAGTACTTC.